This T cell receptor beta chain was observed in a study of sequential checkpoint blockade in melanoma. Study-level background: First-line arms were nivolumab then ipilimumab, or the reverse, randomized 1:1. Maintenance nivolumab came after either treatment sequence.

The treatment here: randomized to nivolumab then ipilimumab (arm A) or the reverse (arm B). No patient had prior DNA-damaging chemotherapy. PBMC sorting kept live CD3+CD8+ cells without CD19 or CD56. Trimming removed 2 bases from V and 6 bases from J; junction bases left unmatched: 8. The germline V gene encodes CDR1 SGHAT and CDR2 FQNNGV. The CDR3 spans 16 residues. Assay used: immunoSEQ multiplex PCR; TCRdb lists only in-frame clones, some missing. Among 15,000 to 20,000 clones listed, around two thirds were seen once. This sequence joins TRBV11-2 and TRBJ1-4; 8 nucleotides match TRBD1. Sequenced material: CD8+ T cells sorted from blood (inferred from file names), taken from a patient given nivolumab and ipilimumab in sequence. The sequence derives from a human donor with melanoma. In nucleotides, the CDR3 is TGTGCCAGCAGCTTACAGGGGGCGGGGACTCATGAAAAACTGTTTTTT. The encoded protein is CASSLQGAGTHEKLFF.